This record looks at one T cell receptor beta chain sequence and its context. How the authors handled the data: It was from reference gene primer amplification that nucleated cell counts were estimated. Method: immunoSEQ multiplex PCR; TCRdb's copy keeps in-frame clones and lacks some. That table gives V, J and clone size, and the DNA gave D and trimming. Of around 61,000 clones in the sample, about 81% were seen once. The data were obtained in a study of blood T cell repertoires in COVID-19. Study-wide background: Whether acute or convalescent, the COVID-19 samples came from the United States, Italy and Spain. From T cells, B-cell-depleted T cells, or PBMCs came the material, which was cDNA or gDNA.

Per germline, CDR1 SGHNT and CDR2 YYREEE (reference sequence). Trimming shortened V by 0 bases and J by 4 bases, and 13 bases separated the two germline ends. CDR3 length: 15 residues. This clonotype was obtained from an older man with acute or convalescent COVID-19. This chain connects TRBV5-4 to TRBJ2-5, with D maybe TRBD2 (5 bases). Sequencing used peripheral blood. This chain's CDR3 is CASSLDGSGGETQYF. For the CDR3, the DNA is TGTGCCAGCAGCTTGGATGGGTCCGGAGGAGAGACCCAGTACTTC.